The TCR beta chain under discussion was sequenced for a study of shared clonotypes between healthy human individuals. This clone appeared a single time. V was clipped by 2 bases and J by 3 bases, with 11 bases between them. This CDR3 comprises 15 residues. CDR1 is SEHNR, CDR2 FQNEAQ, per germline (reference sequence). Sequencing used immunoSEQ multiplex PCR; TCRdb keeps in-frame clones, though not all of them. Of roughly 2.2 million clones detected, 92% appear once; the ten largest clones hold approximately 0.39%. The source material was naive CD4+ T cells from PBMCs. Subset noted: CD45RA+ positively selected. The source is a man aged 18 to 35 in good health. Some clones in this sample may be carry-over from other donors' samples. V usage is TRBV7-9 and J usage is TRBJ1-3, with D possibly being TRBD1 (6 bases). The CDR3 DNA follows: TGTGCCAGCAGCTTACACACAGGGCGTGGAAACACCATATATTTT. Translation gives CASSLHTGRGNTIYF.